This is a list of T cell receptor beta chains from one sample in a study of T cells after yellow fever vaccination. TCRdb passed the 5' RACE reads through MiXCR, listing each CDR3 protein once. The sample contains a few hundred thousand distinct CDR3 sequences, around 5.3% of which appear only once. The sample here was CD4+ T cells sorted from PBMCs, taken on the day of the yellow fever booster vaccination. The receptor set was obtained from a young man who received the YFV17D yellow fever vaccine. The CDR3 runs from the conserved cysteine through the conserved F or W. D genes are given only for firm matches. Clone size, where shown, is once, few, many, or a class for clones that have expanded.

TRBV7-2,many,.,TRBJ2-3,CASSLVAGGKDTQYF,TGTGCCAGCAGCTTAGTGGCCGGGGGAAAAGATACGCAGTATTTT
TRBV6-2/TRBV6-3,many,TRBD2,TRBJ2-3,CATDGLAGTDTQYF,TGTGCCACCGACGGACTAGCGGGCACAGATACGCAGTATTTT
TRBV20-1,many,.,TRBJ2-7,CSAPDGGLYEQYF,TGCAGTGCCCCGGACGGAGGGCTTTACGAGCAGTACTTC
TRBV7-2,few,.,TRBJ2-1,CASSLGGTAAYNEQFF,TGTGCCAGCAGCTTAGGCGGGACTGCCGCCTACAATGAGCAGTTCTTC
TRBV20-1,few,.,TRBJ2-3,CSARARDTQYF,TGCAGTGCTAGGGCCAGGGATACGCAGTATTTT
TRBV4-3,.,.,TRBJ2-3,CASSQVSGAGPDTQYF,TGCGCCAGCAGCCAAGTTAGTGGGGCGGGCCCAGATACGCAGTATTTT
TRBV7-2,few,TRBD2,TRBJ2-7,CASCYAGTIPEQYF,TGTGCCAGCTGCTACGCCGGGACTATCCCCGAGCAGTACTTC
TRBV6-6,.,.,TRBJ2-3,CASTDSTDTQYF,TGTGCCAGCACGGATAGCACAGATACGCAGTATTTT
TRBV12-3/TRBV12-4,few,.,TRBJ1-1,CASSFQQLNTEAFF,TGTGCCAGCAGTTTTCAACAGTTGAACACTGAAGCTTTCTTT
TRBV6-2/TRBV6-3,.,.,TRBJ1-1,CASSYKDTRRAEAFF,TGTGCCAGCAGTTACAAGGACACGCGGCGCGCTGAAGCTTTCTTT